The 14 T cell receptor beta chains reported below all come from one sample, sequenced in a study of human T cells and chemical hapten exposure. TCRdb recomputed calls from the RACE reads with MiXCR, one row per CDR3 protein. Here the sample spans under 150,000 distinct CDR3 sequences, roughly 12% being singletons. Time point denoted: patch test 1, 2 weeks after DPC sensitization. Sample treatment: therapeutic diphenylcyclopropenone sensitization with weekly scalp DPC. The input for sequencing was whole blood, taken in connection with sensitization to the hapten diphenylcyclopropenone (DPC). The receptors derive from a woman aged 45-65 years with alopecia areata. Some clones in this sample may be carry-over from other donors' samples.

The rearrangement links TRBV18 to TRBJ2-5; TRBD1 matches 7 bases. Germline-derived CDR1 and CDR2 are KGHSH and LQKENI. The ends lost 4 bases at V and 4 bases at J; junction bases unmatched: 3. The CDR3 extends over 13 amino acids. The CDR3 coding sequence is TGTGCCAGCTCACAAAACAGGGGAGAGACCCAGTACTTC. Its protein is CASSQNRGETQYF.

This clonotype was seen a few times. The rearrangement joins TRBV12-3 or TRBV12-4 to TRBJ1-1, with D possibly matching TRBD1 (6 bases). Trimming stripped 5 bases from V and 4 bases from J, with 14 bases between. This CDR3 comprises 14 residues. The CDR3 region has the DNA TGTGCCAGCAGTCCAACAGGGATTAGCACTGAAGCTTTCTTT. Its translation is CASSPTGISTEAFF.

This clonotype was detected ten times or more. The chain links TRBV11-2 to TRBJ2-3; D not certain. CDR1 is SGHAT and CDR2 is FQNNGV in the germline V gene. The V end lost 5 bases, the J end lost 2 bases, and 2 bases lay between the germline ends. The CDR3 consists of 11 residues. The CDR3 region has the DNA TGTGCCAGCAGCCACACAGATACGCAGTATTTT. This sequence encodes CASSHTDTQYF.

At least ten counts were recorded for this clonotype. V usage is TRBV3-1 and J usage is TRBJ2-7; D call uncertain. This CDR3 has 15 residues. V was shortened by 1 base and J by 3 bases, with 13 bases between the two germline ends. Looked up from germline, CDR1 is LGHDT and CDR2 is YNNKEL (reference sequence). CDR3 nucleotides: TGTGCCAGCAGCCAAGGCGCAGGATCTCACTACGAGCAGTACTTC. It yields the protein CASSQGAGSHYEQYF.

This clonotype was detected many times. The rearrangement joins TRBV7-9 to TRBJ2-1, with a weak D call TRBD2 (6 bases). Germline CDR1 is SEHNR and CDR2 is FQNEAQ (reference sequence). The V end lost 5 bases, the J end lost 9 bases, and 17 bases lay between the germline ends. CDR3 length: 14 residues. CDR3 nucleotides: TGTGCCAGCAGCCCCGGGGGTAGCTTGGGTGAGCAGTTCTTC. Protein sequence: CASSPGGSLGEQFF. The variable domain in full, completed from reference TRBV7-9 and TRBJ2-1, reads DTGVSQNPRHKITKRGQNVTFRCDPISEHNRLYWYRQTLGQGPEFLTYFQNEAQLEKSRLLSDRFSAERPKGSFSTLEIQRTEQGDSAMYLCASSPGGSLGEQFFGPGTRLTVL.

This clonotype was recorded at least ten times. This chain links TRBV7-2 with TRBJ2-1; no definite D call. The length of the CDR3 is 15 residues. Per the germline V gene, CDR1 is SGHTA and CDR2 is FQGNSA. Trimming stripped 0 bases from V and 3 bases from J, with 9 bases between. The CDR3 DNA reads as TGTGCCAGCAGCTTAGCGGGCAGCAACTACAATGAGCAGTTCTTC. It specifies CASSLAGSNYNEQFF.

This clonotype has only a few counts. This chain joins TRBV4-1 and TRBJ2-5; D may be TRBD2 (5 bases). The CDR3 extends over 16 amino acids. V lost 4 bases and J lost 2, with 17 bases in between. Germline CDR1 and CDR2: MGHRA and YSYEKL. The CDR3 is CASSRQGPAAQETQYF. CDR3 nucleotide sequence: TGCGCCAGCAGCCGACAAGGGCCAGCGGCACAAGAGACCCAGTACTTC.

This sequence joins TRBV4-2 and TRBJ1-5; the D is unclear. The CDR3 sequence is 13 residues long. V was trimmed by 4 bases and J by 5 bases, leaving 9 bases between them. Germline CDR1 reads LGHNA; CDR2 reads YNFKEQ. In DNA, the CDR3 is TGTGCCAGCAGCCGGAGGGAAGATCAGCCCCAGCATTTT. Translation gives CASSRREDQPQHF.

V gene TRBV15 combines with J gene TRBJ1-5, with D possibly TRBD1 on 5 matching bases. V gave up 0 bases and J gave up 3 bases, with 12 bases separating them. Germline CDR1 is LNHNV and CDR2 is YYDKDF (reference sequence). CDR3 size: 16 residues. The CDR3 DNA reads TGTGCCACCAGCAGAGATACATCAGGGACCAATCAGCCCCAGCATTTT. Encoded protein: CATSRDTSGTNQPQHF.

This clonotype was seen ten or more times. The V gene is TRBV7-9, the J gene TRBJ1-3; possibly TRBD1 for D (6 bases). V was trimmed by 5 bases and J by 0 bases, leaving 11 bases between them. Germline V lookup: CDR1 SEHNR, CDR2 FQNEAQ (reference sequence). The CDR3 extends over 15 amino acids. CDR3 DNA sequence: TGTGCCAGCAGCGGGGGGACATACTCTGGAAACACCATATATTTT. This codes for CASSGGTYSGNTIYF.

The chain links TRBV28 to TRBJ1-6, with D perhaps matching TRBD1 (5 bases). With 6 bases removed from V and 6 bases from J, the gap between germline ends came to 15 bases. In germline, CDR1 is MDHEN, CDR2 SYDVKM. CDR3 length: 15 amino acids. The CDR3 DNA reads as TGTGCCAGCAGGCTAGGGGCCAGGGCTAATTCACCCCTCCACTTT. Encoded protein: CASRLGARANSPLHF.

Comments on this clonotype: This may be a read error: a much more frequent sequence differs by one nucleotide. The chain employs TRBV28 and TRBJ2-7; TRBD1 matches 9 bases. This CDR3 comprises 14 residues. Per the germline V gene, CDR1 is MDHEN and CDR2 is SYDVKM. Trimming removed 6 bases from V and 2 bases from J; junction bases left unmatched: 5. CDR3 sequence reads: CASRGTGRAYEQYF. The CDR3 DNA reads TGTGCCAGCAGGGGGACAGGGAGGGCCTACGAGCAGTACTTC.

This clonotype has ten or more counts. V is TRBV3-1 and J is TRBJ1-3; D unclear. Germline CDR1 is LGHDT and CDR2 is YNNKEL (reference sequence). CDR3 length: 14 amino acids. Between the trimmed V and J ends, which lost 4 bases and 4 bases, there was a span of 11 bases. For the CDR3, the DNA is TGTGCCAGCAGCCCCTGGCAGGACGGAAACACCATATATTTT. It codes for CASSPWQDGNTIYF.

There are many counts of this clonotype. The chain links TRBV11-2 to TRBJ2-7, with 10 positions matching TRBD1. Germline V lookup: CDR1 SGHAT, CDR2 FQNNGV. The CDR3 runs to 15 residues. Trimming removed 1 base from V and 9 bases from J; junction bases left unmatched: 9. Here the CDR3 DNA reads TGTGCCAGCAGCTTAGTTATTGGGACAGGGGTTGCGCAGTACTTC. Its protein product is CASSLVIGTGVAQYF.